Shown below are 32 T cell receptor beta chains from a single sample sequenced in a study of T cell responses to AZD1222 COVID-19 vaccine. Sequencing used immunoSEQ multiplex PCR; TCRdb keeps in-frame clones, though not all of them. This sample has 100,000 to 130,000 clones; roughly 87% occur once, and the top ten carry 3.5% to 5%. This sample comprised peripheral blood, obtained on day 0 of AZD1222 vaccination. Receptor source: an adult in good health.

The chain employs TRBV9 and TRBJ2-1; the D is unclear. Trimming left V 0 bases short and J 6 bases short, with 7 bases between. Germline assignment: CDR1 SGDLS and CDR2 YYNGEE. The CDR3 totals 13 residues. The chain's CDR3 is CASSVDGFNEQFF. In nucleotides, the CDR3 is TGTGCCAGCAGCGTAGATGGGTTCAATGAGCAGTTCTTC.

The chain has TRBV18 and TRBJ1-1; a possible D gene is TRBD1 (5 bases). CDR3 length: 15 residues. The germline V gene has CDR1 KGHSH and CDR2 LQKENI. Deletions cut 1 base from V and 1 base from J, with 10 bases between. The CDR3 DNA follows: TGTGCCAGCTCACCACAGGAGGGGACGAACACTGAAGCTTTCTTT. It encodes CASSPQEGTNTEAFF.

This chain links TRBV5-1 with TRBJ2-1; TRBD2 matches 8 bases. The germline V gene has CDR1 SGHRS and CDR2 YFSETQ. Trimming at V came to 4 bases and at J to 2 bases, leaving 8 bases not matched to a gene. This CDR3 contains 16 residues. Here the CDR3 reads CASSEGLAPTYNEQFF. CDR3 sequence (DNA): TGCGCCAGCAGCGAAGGACTAGCCCCTACCTACAATGAGCAGTTCTTC. The full variable domain, in which reference TRBV5-1 and TRBJ2-1 provide the parts outside the CDR3, is KAGVTQTPRYLIKTRGQQVTLSCSPISGHRSVSWYQQTPGQGLQFLFEYFSETQRNKGNFPGRFSGRQFSNSRSEMNVSTLELGDSALYLCASSEGLAPTYNEQFFGPGTRLTVL.

The chain uses TRBV4-3 and TRBJ1-2; D unresolved. The CDR3 spans 13 residues. Trimming pared 1 base from V and 1 base from J, leaving 4 bases between. Germline V gene sequence: CDR1 LGHNA, CDR2 YSLEER. This chain's CDR3 is CASSQGRNYGYTF. The CDR3 DNA follows: TGCGCCAGCAGCCAAGGCCGTAACTATGGCTACACCTTC.

V is TRBV18 and J is TRBJ1-1; TRBD1 matches at 7 bases. The trim removed 3 bases at V and 4 bases at J, leaving 8 bases unmatched. This CDR3 comprises 15 residues. Germline CDR1 reads KGHSH; CDR2 reads LQKENI. CDR3 sequence: CASSPPDRVITEAFF. CDR3 coding DNA: TGTGCCAGCTCACCTCCCGACAGGGTGATCACTGAAGCTTTCTTT.

The chain couples TRBV12-3 or TRBV12-4 to TRBJ1-1; 7 nucleotides align to TRBD1. V was pared by 7 bases and J by 6 bases, with 8 bases of the junction left unmatched. The CDR3 covers 13 residues. CDR3 protein: CASKGAFWAEAFF. The CDR3 nucleotides are TGTGCCAGCAAGGGGGCTTTTTGGGCTGAAGCTTTCTTT.

The V gene is TRBV5-6, the J gene TRBJ1-2; TRBD1 is a possible D gene (6 bases). The CDR3 sequence is 14 residues long. V gave up 4 bases and J gave up 7 bases, with 17 bases separating them. CDR1 is SGHDT and CDR2 is YYEEEE in the germline V gene. The CDR3 bases are TGTGCCAGCAGCCTATATACAGGGATTGGTGGCTACACCTTC. Protein sequence: CASSLYTGIGGYTF.

This chain connects TRBV7-2 to TRBJ1-2; the D is unclear. The germline V and J ends were trimmed by 5 bases and 6 bases, with 10 bases remaining between them. The CDR3 consists of 12 residues. Germline V gene sequence: CDR1 SGHTA, CDR2 FQGNSA. CDR3: CASSRGFDGYTF. CDR3 bases: TGTGCCAGCAGCCGGGGTTTCGATGGCTACACCTTC.

The chain employs TRBV5-1 and TRBJ2-3; 12 nucleotides match TRBD2. Germline assignment: CDR1 SGHRS and CDR2 YFSETQ. The CDR3 sequence is 16 residues long. V lost 2 bases, J lost 0 bases, and 1 base stayed unmatched. The CDR3 protein is CASSFGTSGSTDTQYF. CDR3 DNA: TGCGCCAGCAGCTTTGGGACTAGCGGGAGCACAGATACGCAGTATTTT.

This rearrangement joins TRBV11-2 to TRBJ2-7; TRBD2 matches 8 bases. The V gene's germline CDR1 is SGHAT and CDR2 FQNNGV. The CDR3 is 14 amino acids. The ends lost 3 bases at V and 4 bases at J; junction bases unmatched: 5. The CDR3 DNA follows: TGTGCCAGCAGCTTGGGACTAGGGTATTACGAGCAGTACTTC. This sequence encodes CASSLGLGYYEQYF.

This rearrangement joins TRBV2 to TRBJ1-1; D gene uncertain. The CDR3 spans 14 residues. The germline V gene encodes CDR1 SNHLY and CDR2 FYNNEI. The V end lost 1 base, the J end lost 3 bases, and 9 bases lay between the germline ends. The CDR3 coding sequence is TGTGCCAGCAGTGAAGTTGGGTTCGACACTGAAGCTTTCTTT. It specifies CASSEVGFDTEAFF.

The chain couples TRBV7-9 to TRBJ2-5; 14 positions match TRBD2. The germline V gene has CDR1 SEHNR and CDR2 FQNEAQ (reference sequence). Trimming cost V 5 bases and J 2 bases; bases outside gene matches: 10. This CDR3 spans 18 amino acids. The chain's CDR3 is CASSHTPGLAGVQETQYF. The CDR3 nucleotides read TGTGCCAGCAGCCATACTCCGGGACTAGCGGGGGTACAAGAGACCCAGTACTTC.

V gene TRBV2 combines with J gene TRBJ2-7; 7 bases are a match to TRBD1. Germline V CDR1 and CDR2: SNHLY, FYNNEI. J was trimmed by 2 bases and V by 5 bases; bases with no gene match: 6. The CDR3 consists of 14 residues. The chain's CDR3 is CASSIRQGAYEQYF. The CDR3 DNA is TGTGCCAGCAGTATAAGACAGGGAGCCTACGAGCAGTACTTC.

CDR3 sequence reads: CASSLGRDRGHEQYF. The CDR3 DNA reads as TGTGCCAGCAGCTTGGGCCGGGACAGGGGCCACGAGCAGTACTTC. The chain has TRBV11-2 and TRBJ2-7; 10 nucleotides align to TRBD1. The CDR3 is 15 residues long. Germline trimming cut 3 bases from V and 5 bases from J; bases unmatched to any gene: 7. CDR1 SGHAT and CDR2 FQNNGV come from the germline V gene.

The rearrangement uses TRBV2 and TRBJ2-3; 11 bases match TRBD1. The V gene's germline CDR1 is SNHLY and CDR2 FYNNEI. V dropped 3 bases and J dropped 0; count of bases not matched to a gene: 2. The CDR3 is made up of 16 amino acids. This CDR3 reads CASSEDRGRSTDTQYF. As DNA, the CDR3 is TGTGCCAGCAGTGAGGACAGGGGGCGAAGCACAGATACGCAGTATTTT.

The CDR3 loop is CASSQGAYNEQFF. Here the CDR3 DNA reads TGTGCCAGCTCCCAGGGGGCCTACAATGAGCAGTTCTTC. V gene TRBV18 combines with J gene TRBJ2-1; 7 nucleotides match TRBD1. The ends lost 6 bases at V and 2 bases at J; junction bases unmatched: 1. Germline V lookup: CDR1 KGHSH, CDR2 LQKENI. CDR3 length equals 13 residues.

This clone occurred a few times. The V gene is TRBV5-1, the J gene TRBJ2-2; TRBD1 matches at 7 bases. V shed 2 bases and J 3 bases; nucleotides not matched to a gene: 4. CDR1 and CDR2 (germline): SGHRS, YFSETQ. This CDR3 is built from 15 residues. The CDR3 DNA reads TGCGCCAGCAGCTTCCAGGGGGATTACACCGGGGAGCTGTTTTTT. It specifies CASSFQGDYTGELFF.

A single count supports this clone. V gene TRBV19 combines with J gene TRBJ2-7, with 7 bases matching TRBD1. V shed 0 bases and J 3 bases; nucleotides not matched to a gene: 5. The CDR3 is 15 residues long. CDR1 and CDR2 from the germline V gene are LNHDA and SQIVND (reference sequence). CDR3 bases: TGTGCCAGTAGTATAGAAGGACAGGAGGACTACGAGCAGTACTTC. Protein product: CASSIEGQEDYEQYF. Drawing the rest from reference TRBV19 and TRBJ2-7, the complete variable domain is DGGITQSPKYLFRKEGQNVTLSCEQNLNHDAMYWYRQDPGQGLRLIYYSQIVNDFQKGDIAEGYSVSREKKESFPLTVTSAQKNPTAFYLCASSIEGQEDYEQYFGPGTRLTVT.

V gene TRBV6-5 combines with J gene TRBJ1-1; tentative D call: TRBD1 (6 bases). V lost 2 bases and J lost 1, with 11 bases in between. There are 15 residues in the CDR3. Germline V CDR1 and CDR2: MNHEY, SVGAGI. Written as DNA, the CDR3 is TGTGCCAGCAGTTACCCGGGACATACGAACACTGAAGCTTTCTTT. Translation gives CASSYPGHTNTEAFF.

The chain carries TRBV19 and TRBJ1-2, with a tentative D call TRBD1 (6 bases). V lost 7 bases and J 3 bases, leaving 15 bases between the germline ends. CDR1 is LNHDA and CDR2 is SQIVND in the germline V gene (reference sequence). The CDR3 is made up of 14 amino acids. The CDR3 bases are TGTGCCAGTACCCCTCAAGGGACATACTATGGCTACACCTTC. This gives the protein CASTPQGTYYGYTF.

The chain has TRBV4-3 and TRBJ1-6; D is unresolved. Germline V gene data show CDR1 as LGHNA and CDR2 as YSLEER. Deletions cut 0 bases from V and 5 bases from J, with 11 bases between. This CDR3 contains 16 residues. The CDR3 region has the DNA TGCGCCAGCAGCCAAGATGGAGTCGGTGATAATTCACCCCTCCACTTT. This encodes CASSQDGVGDNSPLHF.

The rearrangement uses TRBV2 and TRBJ1-2, with D possibly being TRBD1 (5 bases). The CDR3 extends over 13 amino acids. The V end lost 6 bases, the J end lost 6 bases, and 14 bases lay between the germline ends. Per the germline V gene, CDR1 is SNHLY and CDR2 is FYNNEI. Written as DNA, the CDR3 is TGTGCCAGCAGCCTCGGGACGGTCGATGGCTACACCTTC. This gives the protein CASSLGTVDGYTF.

The chain couples TRBV29-1 to TRBJ2-5; 7 bases fit TRBD2. The ends lost 2 bases at V and 4 bases at J; junction bases unmatched: 7. The CDR3 covers 14 residues. The germline V gene has CDR1 SQVTM and CDR2 ANQGSEA. The CDR3 region has the DNA TGCAGCGTTGAACCTCGGGGGGAAACAGAGACCCAGTACTTC. This sequence encodes CSVEPRGETETQYF.

The chain links TRBV7-2 to TRBJ1-6, with 7 bases lining up with TRBD1. This CDR3 contains 15 residues. With V trimmed by 6 bases and J by 7 bases, 9 bases remained unmatched. Germline CDR1 reads SGHTA; CDR2 reads FQGNSA. CDR3 bases: TGTGCCAGCAGACAGGATGCAGGGGGGAATTCACCCCTCCACTTT. Its translation: CASRQDAGGNSPLHF.

V is TRBV13 and J is TRBJ1-1; D possibly corresponds to TRBD1 (6 bases). CDR3 size: 13 residues. Trimming shortened V by 4 bases and J by 6 bases, and 12 bases separated the two germline ends. Germline lookup yields CDR1 PRHDT and CDR2 FYEKMQ (reference sequence). In DNA form, the CDR3 reads TGTGCCAGCAGCTCCCGGACAGTCGCTGAAGCTTTCTTT. Translation gives CASSSRTVAEAFF.

This chain connects TRBV7-2 to TRBJ1-6, with D uncertain. Germline V lookup: CDR1 SGHTA, CDR2 FQGNSA. V was shortened by 6 bases and J by 7 bases, with 10 bases between the two germline ends. The CDR3 length is 13 residues. The CDR3 region has the DNA TGTGCCAGCAGTCCGGGTCGGAATTCACCCCTCCACTTT. Encoded protein: CASSPGRNSPLHF.

V is TRBV29-1 and J is TRBJ1-2; maybe TRBD1 (5 bases). From germline, CDR1 is SQVTM and CDR2 ANQGSEA. Trimming removed 7 bases from V and 6 bases from J, with 15 bases in between. The CDR3 is 12 amino acids. CDR3 in DNA: TGCAGCGCCATAGGAGGGGTGGATGGCTACACCTTC. Translation gives CSAIGGVDGYTF.

V and J are TRBV24-1 and TRBJ1-2, with no clear D. The CDR3 extends over 14 amino acids. Trimming pared 3 bases from V and 8 bases from J, leaving 15 bases between. The germline V gene encodes CDR1 KGHDR and CDR2 SFDVKD. The CDR3 coding sequence is TGTGCCACCAGTGATCCCGCGCGGGGAAACGGCTACACCTTC. It codes for CATSDPARGNGYTF.

The chain combines TRBV5-1 with TRBJ1-4; D not resolved. Trimming took 4 bases from V and 5 from J, leaving 15 bases between them. This CDR3 region has 15 residues. Germline V CDR1 and CDR2: SGHRS, YFSETQ. The CDR3 region has the DNA TGCGCCAGCAGCCCAGGACCCTCAGGAAATGAAAAACTGTTTTTT. Protein sequence: CASSPGPSGNEKLFF.

This clone was counted a single time. In DNA form, the CDR3 reads TGCGCCAGCAGCCGGAGCGGGAGGGGTTCCTACAATGAGCAGTTCTTC. Residues: CASSRSGRGSYNEQFF. The J gene is TRBJ2-1, the V gene TRBV5-1; TRBD2 matches 10 bases. The germline V gene has CDR1 SGHRS and CDR2 YFSETQ. CDR3 length: 16 amino acids. After removal of 4 bases from V and 1 base from J, the junction contained 5 bases not matched to a gene.

The chain carries TRBV7-3 and TRBJ1-1; maybe TRBD1 (6 bases). V dropped 6 bases and J dropped 1 base, with 9 bases sitting between them. This CDR3 is built from 13 residues. CDR1 is SGHTA, CDR2 FQGTGA, per germline. In DNA, the CDR3 is TGTGCCAGCAGATCACAGGGGAACACTGAAGCTTTCTTT. Translation gives CASRSQGNTEAFF.

The rearrangement links TRBV19 to TRBJ1-6; the D is unclear. This CDR3 is 12 amino acids long. V lost 3 bases and J lost 9, with 6 bases in between. The germline V gene encodes CDR1 LNHDA and CDR2 SQIVND (reference sequence). The CDR3 DNA reads TGTGCCAGTAGTATCGGGATTTCACCCCTCCACTTT. Amino acid sequence: CASSIGISPLHF.